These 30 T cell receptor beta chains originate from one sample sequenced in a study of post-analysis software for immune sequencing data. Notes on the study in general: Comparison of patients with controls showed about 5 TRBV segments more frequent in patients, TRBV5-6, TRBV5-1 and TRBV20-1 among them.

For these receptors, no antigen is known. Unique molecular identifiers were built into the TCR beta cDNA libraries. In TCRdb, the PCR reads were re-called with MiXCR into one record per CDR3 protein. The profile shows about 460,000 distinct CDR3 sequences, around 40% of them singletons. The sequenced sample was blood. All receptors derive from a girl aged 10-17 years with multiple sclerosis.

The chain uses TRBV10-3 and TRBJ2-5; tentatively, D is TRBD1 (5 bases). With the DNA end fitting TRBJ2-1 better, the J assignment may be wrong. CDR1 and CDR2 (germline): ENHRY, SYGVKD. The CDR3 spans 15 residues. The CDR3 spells CAISEAGQDQETQFF. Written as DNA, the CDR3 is TGTGCCATCAGTGAGGCCGGACAAGACCAAGAGACCCAGTTCTTC.

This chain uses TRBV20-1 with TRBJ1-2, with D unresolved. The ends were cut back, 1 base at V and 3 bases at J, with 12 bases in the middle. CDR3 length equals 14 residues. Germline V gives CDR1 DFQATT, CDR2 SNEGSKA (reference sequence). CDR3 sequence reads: CSARGTRMDYGYTF. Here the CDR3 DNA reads TGCAGTGCTAGAGGAACACGGATGGACTATGGCTACACCTTC.

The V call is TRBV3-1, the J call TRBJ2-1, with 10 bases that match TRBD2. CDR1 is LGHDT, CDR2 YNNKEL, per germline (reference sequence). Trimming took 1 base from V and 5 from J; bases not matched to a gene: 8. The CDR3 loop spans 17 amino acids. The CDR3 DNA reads TGTGCCAGCAGCCAAGTCCTGCTAGCGGGGGTAAACAATGAGCAGTTCTTC. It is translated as CASSQVLLAGVNNEQFF.

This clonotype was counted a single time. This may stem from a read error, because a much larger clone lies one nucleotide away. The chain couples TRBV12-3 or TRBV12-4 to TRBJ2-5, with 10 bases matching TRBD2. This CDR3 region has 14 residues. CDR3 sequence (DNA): TGTGCCAGCAGCTTAGCGGGAGGCACCAATGAGCAGTACTTC. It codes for CASSLAGGTNEQYF.

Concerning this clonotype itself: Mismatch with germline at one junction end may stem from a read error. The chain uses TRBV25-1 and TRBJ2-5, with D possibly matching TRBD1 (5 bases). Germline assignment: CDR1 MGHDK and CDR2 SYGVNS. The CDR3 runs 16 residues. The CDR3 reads CASSERRGTGQGTQYF. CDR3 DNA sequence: TGTGCCAGCAGTGAACGCCGTGGTACAGGACAAGGGACCCAGTACTTC.

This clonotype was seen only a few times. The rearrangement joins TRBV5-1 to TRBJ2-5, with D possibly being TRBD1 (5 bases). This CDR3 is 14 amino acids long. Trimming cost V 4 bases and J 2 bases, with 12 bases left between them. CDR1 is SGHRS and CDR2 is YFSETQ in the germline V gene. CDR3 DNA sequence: TGCGCCAGCAGCGACCCAGGGCAGCAAGAGACCCAGTACTTC. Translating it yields CASSDPGQQETQYF.

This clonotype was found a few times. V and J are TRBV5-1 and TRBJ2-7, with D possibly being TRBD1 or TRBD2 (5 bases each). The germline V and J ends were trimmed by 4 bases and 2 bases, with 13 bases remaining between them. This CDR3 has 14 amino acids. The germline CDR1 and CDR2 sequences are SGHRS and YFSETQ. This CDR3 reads CASSIGTGPYEQYF. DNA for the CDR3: TGCGCCAGCAGCATAGGGACGGGGCCCTACGAGCAGTACTTC.

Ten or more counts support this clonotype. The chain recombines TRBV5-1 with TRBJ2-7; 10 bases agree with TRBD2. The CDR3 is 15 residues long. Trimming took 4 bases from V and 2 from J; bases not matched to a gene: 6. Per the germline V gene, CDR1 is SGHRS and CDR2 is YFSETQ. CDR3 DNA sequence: TGCGCCAGCAGCCTGCGGACTAGCGGAACCTACGAGCAGTACTTC. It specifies CASSLRTSGTYEQYF.

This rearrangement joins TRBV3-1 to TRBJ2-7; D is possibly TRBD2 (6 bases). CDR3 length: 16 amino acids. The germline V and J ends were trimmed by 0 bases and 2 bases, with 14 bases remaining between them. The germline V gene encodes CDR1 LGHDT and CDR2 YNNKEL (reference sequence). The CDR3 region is CASSQEGSWGAYEQYF. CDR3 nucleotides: TGTGCCAGCAGCCAAGAAGGTTCGTGGGGGGCCTACGAGCAGTACTTC.

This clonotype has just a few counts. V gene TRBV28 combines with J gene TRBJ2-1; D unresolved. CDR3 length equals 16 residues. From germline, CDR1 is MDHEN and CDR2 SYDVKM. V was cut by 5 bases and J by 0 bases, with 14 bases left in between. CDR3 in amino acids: CASSTVAESSYNEQFF. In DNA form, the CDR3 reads TGTGCCAGCAGTACTGTCGCAGAGAGCTCCTACAATGAGCAGTTCTTC.

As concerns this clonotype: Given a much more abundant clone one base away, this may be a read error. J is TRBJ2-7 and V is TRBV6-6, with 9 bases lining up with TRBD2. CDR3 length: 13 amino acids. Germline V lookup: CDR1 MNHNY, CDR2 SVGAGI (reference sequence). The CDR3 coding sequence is TGTGCCAGCAGTTCTAGCGGGACCTACGAGCGGTACTTC. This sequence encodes CASSSSGTYERYF.

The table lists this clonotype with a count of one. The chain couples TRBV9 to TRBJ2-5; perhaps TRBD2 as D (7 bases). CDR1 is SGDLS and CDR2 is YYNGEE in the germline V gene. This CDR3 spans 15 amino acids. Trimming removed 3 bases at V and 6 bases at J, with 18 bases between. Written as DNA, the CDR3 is TGTGCCAGCAGCGGTTCGGGGGGCGACGGGCAGACCCAGTACTTC. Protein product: CASSGSGGDGQTQYF.

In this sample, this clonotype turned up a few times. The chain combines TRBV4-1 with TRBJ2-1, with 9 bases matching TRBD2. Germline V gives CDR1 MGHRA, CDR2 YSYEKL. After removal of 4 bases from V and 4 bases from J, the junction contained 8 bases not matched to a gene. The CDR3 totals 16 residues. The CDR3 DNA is TGCGCCAGCAGCCCCCCCGGGCTAGCGGGGTACAATGAGCAGTTCTTC. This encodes CASSPPGLAGYNEQFF.

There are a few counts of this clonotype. The CDR3 DNA sequence: TGCGCCAGCAGCTTTTCTAGCGGGCGGTCGGATGAGCAGTTCTTC. Translated, it gives CASSFSSGRSDEQFF. The genes are TRBV5-1 and TRBJ2-1, with TRBD2 matching over 8 bases. This CDR3 region has 15 residues. CDR1 is SGHRS, CDR2 YFSETQ, per germline. The junction had 9 bases not matched to a gene; V was cut back by 2 bases and J by 8 bases.

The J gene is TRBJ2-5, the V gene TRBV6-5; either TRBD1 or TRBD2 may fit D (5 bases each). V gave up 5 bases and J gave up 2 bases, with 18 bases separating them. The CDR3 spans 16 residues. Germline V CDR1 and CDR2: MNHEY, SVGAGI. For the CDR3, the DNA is TGTGCCAGCAGTCGGGACCGTGGCCTAGGTCAAGAGACCCAGTACTTC. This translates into CASSRDRGLGQETQYF.

The DNA of the CDR3 is TGCGCCAGCAACCTTTACAGACAAGAGACCCAGTACTTC. The encoded protein is CASNLYRQETQYF. V is TRBV5-1 and J is TRBJ2-5; D ambiguous. V lost 6 bases, J lost 2 bases, and 11 bases lay in between. The germline gives CDR1 SGHRS, CDR2 YFSETQ. The CDR3 has 13 amino acids.

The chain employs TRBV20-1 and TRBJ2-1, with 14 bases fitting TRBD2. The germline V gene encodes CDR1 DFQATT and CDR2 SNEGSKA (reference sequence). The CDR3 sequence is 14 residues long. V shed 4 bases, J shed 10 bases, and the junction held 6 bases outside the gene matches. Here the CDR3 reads CSAIGTSGRGEQFF. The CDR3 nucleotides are TGCAGTGCTATAGGGACTAGCGGGAGAGGCGAGCAGTTCTTC.

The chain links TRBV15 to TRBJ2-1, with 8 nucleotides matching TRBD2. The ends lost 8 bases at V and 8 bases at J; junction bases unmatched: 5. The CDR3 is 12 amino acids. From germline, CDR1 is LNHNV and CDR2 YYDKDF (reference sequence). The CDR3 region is CATQNGGDEQFF. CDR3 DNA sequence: TGTGCCACCCAGAACGGGGGGGATGAGCAGTTCTTC.

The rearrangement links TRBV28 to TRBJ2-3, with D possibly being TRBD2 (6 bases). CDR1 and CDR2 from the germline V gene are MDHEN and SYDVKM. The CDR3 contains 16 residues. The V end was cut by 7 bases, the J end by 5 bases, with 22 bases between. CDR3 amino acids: CASTPSAAEAGDTQYF. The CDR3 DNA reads TGTGCCAGCACTCCCTCGGCGGCGGAAGCGGGAGATACGCAGTATTTT.

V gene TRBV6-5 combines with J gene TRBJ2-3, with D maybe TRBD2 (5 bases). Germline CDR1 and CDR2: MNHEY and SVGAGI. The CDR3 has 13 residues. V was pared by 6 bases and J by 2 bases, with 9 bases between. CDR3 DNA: TGTGCCAGCAGGGCGGGCTACACAGATACGCAGTATTTT. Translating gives CASRAGYTDTQYF.

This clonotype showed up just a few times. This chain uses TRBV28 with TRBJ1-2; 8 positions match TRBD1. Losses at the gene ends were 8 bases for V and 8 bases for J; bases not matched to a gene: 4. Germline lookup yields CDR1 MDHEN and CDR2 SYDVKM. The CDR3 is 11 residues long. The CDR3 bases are TGTGCCAGCCGGACAGGGCTCGGCTACACCTTC. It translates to CASRTGLGYTF.

For the CDR3, the DNA is TGTGCCAGCAGCCAAGATTTCGATTCTAATGAGCAGTTCTTC. Translated: CASSQDFDSNEQFF. This chain connects TRBV4-2 to TRBJ2-1; D uncertain. The CDR3 has 14 residues. Trimming removed 0 bases from V and 7 bases from J, with 10 bases in between. The germline gives CDR1 LGHNA, CDR2 YNFKEQ.

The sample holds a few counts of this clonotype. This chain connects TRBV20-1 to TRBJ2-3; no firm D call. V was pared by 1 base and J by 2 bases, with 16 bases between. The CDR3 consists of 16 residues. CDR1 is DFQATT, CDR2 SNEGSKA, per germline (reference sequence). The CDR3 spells CSARGVGTQFTDTQYF. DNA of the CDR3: TGCAGTGCTAGAGGCGTAGGAACGCAGTTCACAGATACGCAGTATTTT.

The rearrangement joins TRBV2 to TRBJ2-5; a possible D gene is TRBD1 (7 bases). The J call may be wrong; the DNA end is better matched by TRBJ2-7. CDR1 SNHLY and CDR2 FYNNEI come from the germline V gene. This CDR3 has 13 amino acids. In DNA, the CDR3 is TGTGCCAGCAGTGGACAGGGACTCGACGAGCAGTACTTC. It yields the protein CASSGQGLDEQYF.

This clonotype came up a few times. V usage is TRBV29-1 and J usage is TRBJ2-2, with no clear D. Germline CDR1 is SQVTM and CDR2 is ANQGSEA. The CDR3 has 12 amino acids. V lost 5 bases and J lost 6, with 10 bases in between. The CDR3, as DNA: TGCAGCGTTAATGAGGCGGCCGGGGAGCTGTTTTTT. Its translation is CSVNEAAGELFF.

The chain's CDR3 is CASSRGGQLTYEQYF. The CDR3 region has the DNA TGTGCCAGCAGTCGTGGGGGTCAACTTACCTACGAGCAGTACTTC. The chain carries TRBV2 and TRBJ2-7, with D tentatively TRBD1 or TRBD2 (5 bases each). Trimming pared 5 bases from V and 2 bases from J, leaving 16 bases between. Germline V CDR1 and CDR2: SNHLY, FYNNEI. The CDR3 is 15 residues long.

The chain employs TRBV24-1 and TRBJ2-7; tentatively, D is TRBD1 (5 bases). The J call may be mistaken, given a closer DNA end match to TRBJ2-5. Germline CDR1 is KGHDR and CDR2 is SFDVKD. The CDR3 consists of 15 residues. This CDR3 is CATSDTRALGETQYF. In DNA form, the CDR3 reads TGTGCCACCAGTGATACCAGGGCACTGGGTGAGACCCAGTACTTC.

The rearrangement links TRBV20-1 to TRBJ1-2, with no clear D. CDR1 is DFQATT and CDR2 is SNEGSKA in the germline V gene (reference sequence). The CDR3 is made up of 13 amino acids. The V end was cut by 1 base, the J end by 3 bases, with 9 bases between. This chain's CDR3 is CSARAARDYGYTF. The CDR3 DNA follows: TGCAGTGCTAGAGCCGCGAGGGACTATGGCTACACCTTC.

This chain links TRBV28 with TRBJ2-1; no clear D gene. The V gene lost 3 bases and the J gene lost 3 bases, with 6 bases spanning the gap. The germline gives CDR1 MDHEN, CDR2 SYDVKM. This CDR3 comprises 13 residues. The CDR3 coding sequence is TGTGCCAGCAGTTTGTTTAGCTACAATGAGCAGTTCTTC. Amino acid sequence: CASSLFSYNEQFF.

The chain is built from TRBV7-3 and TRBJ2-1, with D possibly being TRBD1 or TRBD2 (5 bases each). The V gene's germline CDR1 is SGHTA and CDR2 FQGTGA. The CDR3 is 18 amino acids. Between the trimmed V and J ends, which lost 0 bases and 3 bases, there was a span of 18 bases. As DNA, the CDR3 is TGTGCCAGCAGCTTAACGCCCGGGGCGCGAGGTGGCTACAATGAGCAGTTCTTC. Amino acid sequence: CASSLTPGARGGYNEQFF.